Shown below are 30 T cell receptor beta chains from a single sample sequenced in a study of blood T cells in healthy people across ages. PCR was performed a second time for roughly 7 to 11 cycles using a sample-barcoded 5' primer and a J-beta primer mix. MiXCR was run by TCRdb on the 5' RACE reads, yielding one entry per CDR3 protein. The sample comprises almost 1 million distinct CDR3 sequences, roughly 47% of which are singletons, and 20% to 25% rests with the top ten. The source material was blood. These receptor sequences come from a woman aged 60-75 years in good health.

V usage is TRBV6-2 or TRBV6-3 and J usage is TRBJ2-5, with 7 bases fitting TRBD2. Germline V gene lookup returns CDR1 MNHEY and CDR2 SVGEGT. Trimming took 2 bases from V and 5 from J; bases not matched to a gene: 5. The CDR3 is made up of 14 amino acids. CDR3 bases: TGTGCCAGCAGTTACGCGGGAGATCGGGAGACCCAGTACTTC. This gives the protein CASSYAGDRETQYF.

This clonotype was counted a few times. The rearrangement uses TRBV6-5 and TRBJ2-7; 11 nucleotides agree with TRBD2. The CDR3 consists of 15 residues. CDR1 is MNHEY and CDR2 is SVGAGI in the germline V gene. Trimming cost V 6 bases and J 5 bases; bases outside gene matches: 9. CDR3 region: CASSAPRLAGNEQYF. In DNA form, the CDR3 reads TGTGCCAGCAGCGCGCCGAGACTAGCGGGAAACGAGCAGTACTTC.

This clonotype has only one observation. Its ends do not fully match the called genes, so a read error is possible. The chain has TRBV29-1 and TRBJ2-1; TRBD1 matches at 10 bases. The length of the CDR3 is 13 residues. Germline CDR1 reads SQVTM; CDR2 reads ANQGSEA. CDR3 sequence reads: CGVDRGRRNEQFF. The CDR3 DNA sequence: TGCGGCGTTGACAGGGGGCGGAGGAATGAGCAGTTCTTC.

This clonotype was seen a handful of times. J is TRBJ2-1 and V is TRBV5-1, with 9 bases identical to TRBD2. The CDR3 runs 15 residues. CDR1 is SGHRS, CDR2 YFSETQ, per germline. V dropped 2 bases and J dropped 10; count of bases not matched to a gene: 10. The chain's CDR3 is CASSFGLAGVGEQFF. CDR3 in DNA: TGCGCCAGCAGCTTCGGTTTAGCGGGAGTTGGGGAGCAGTTCTTC.

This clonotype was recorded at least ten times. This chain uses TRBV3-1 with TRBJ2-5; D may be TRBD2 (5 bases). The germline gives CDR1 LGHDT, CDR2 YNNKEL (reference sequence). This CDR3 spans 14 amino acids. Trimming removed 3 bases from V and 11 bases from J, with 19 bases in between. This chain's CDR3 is CASSQRRDLRWQYF. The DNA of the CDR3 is TGTGCCAGCAGCCAGAGACGGGATCTACGATGGCAGTACTTC.

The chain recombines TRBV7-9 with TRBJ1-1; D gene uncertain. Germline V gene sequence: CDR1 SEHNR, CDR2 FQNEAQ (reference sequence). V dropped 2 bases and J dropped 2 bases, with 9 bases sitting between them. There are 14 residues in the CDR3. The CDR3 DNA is TGTGCCAGCAGCTTAATCCCGATTAACACTGAAGCTTTCTTT. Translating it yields CASSLIPINTEAFF.

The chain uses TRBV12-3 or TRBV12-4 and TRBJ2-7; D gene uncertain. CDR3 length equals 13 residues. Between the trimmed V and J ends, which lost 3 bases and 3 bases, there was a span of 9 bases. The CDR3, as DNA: TGTGCCAGCAGTTTTGAACTGCACTACGAGCAGTACTTC. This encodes CASSFELHYEQYF.

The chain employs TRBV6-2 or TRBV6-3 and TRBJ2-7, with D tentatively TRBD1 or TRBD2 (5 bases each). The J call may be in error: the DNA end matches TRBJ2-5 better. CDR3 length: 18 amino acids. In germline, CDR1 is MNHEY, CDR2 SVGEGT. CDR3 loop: CASSYSSGALWDRETQYF. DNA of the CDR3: TGTGCCAGCAGTTACTCCTCCGGGGCTCTTTGGGATAGAGAGACCCAGTACTTC.

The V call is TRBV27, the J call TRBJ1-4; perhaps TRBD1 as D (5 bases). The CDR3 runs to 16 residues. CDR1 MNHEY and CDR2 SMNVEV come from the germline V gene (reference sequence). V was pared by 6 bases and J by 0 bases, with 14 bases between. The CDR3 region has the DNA TGTGCCAGCAGCCTCCGACAGCCAGCAACTAATGAAAAACTGTTTTTT. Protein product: CASSLRQPATNEKLFF.

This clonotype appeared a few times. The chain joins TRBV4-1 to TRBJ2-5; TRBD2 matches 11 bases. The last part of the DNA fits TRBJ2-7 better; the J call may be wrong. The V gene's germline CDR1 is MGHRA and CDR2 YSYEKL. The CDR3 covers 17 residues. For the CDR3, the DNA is TGCGCCAGCAGCCAAGCTAACCTCGGACTAGCGGGTTACGAGCAGTACTTC. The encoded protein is CASSQANLGLAGYEQYF.

The DNA of the CDR3 is TGCAGCGGGGGACAGCTGGGTAACTATGGCTACACCTTC. Protein product: CSGGQLGNYGYTF. The rearrangement joins TRBV29-1 to TRBJ1-2; TRBD1 matches 7 bases. CDR1 and CDR2 (germline): SQVTM, ANQGSEA. J was trimmed by 1 base and V by 7 bases; bases with no gene match: 6. The CDR3 spans 13 residues.

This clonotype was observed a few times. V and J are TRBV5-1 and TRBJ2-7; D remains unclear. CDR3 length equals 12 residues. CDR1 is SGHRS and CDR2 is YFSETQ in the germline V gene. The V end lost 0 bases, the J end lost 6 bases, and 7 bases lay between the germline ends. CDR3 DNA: TGCGCCAGCAGCTTGGATATGCTCGAGCAGTACTTC. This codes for CASSLDMLEQYF.

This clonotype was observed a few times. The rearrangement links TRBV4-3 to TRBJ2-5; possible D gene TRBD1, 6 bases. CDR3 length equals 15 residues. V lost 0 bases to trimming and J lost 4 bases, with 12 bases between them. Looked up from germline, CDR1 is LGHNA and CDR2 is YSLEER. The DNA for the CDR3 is TGCGCCAGCAGCCAAGATCGTGGGACACGAGAGACCCAGTACTTC. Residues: CASSQDRGTRETQYF.

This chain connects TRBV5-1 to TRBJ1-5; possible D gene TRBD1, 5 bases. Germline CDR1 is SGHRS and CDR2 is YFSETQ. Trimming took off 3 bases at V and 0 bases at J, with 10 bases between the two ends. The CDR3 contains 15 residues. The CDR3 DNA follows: TGCGCCAGCAGCTCCGGGGGGTATAGCAATCAGCCCCAGCATTTT. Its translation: CASSSGGYSNQPQHF.

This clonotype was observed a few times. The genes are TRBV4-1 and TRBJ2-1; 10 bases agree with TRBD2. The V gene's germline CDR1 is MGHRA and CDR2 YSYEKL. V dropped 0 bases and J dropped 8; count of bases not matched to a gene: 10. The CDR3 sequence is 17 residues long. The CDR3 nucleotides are TGCGCCAGCAGCCAAGAGGCTAGCGGGGGCAATAGAGATGAGCAGTTCTTC. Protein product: CASSQEASGGNRDEQFF.

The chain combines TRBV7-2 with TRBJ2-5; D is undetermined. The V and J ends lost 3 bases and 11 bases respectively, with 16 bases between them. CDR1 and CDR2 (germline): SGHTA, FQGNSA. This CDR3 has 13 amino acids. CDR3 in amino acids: CASSLPSRVEQYF. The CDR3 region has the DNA TGTGCCAGCAGCTTGCCCTCAAGGGTGGAGCAGTACTTC.

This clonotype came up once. Written as DNA, the CDR3 is TGTGCCAGCAGCTTAGGACCCGGGGGAGGTGCAAACGAGCAGTACTTC. Its translation: CASSLGPGGGANEQYF. The rearrangement joins TRBV11-2 to TRBJ2-7; D may be TRBD2 (6 bases). V was trimmed by 1 base and J by 5 bases, leaving 18 bases between them. CDR1 and CDR2 from the germline V gene are SGHAT and FQNNGV. This CDR3 has 16 residues.

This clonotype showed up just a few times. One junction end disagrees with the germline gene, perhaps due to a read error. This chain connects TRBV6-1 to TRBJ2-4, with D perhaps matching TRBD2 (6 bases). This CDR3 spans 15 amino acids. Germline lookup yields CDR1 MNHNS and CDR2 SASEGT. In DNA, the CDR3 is TGTGCCAGCAGTGAAGCGGTACTAGCCCAAAACATTCAGTACTTC. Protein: CASSEAVLAQNIQYF.

The CDR3, as DNA: TGTGCCAGCAGCCCGGTTGGGAGACAGTCCAATTCACCCCTCCACTTT. This translates into CASSPVGRQSNSPLHF. V is TRBV7-9 and J is TRBJ1-6; D possibly corresponds to TRBD1 (5 bases). The CDR3 sequence is 16 residues long. Germline CDR1 reads SEHNR; CDR2 reads FQNEAQ (reference sequence). With 5 bases removed from V and 7 bases from J, the gap between germline ends came to 18 bases.

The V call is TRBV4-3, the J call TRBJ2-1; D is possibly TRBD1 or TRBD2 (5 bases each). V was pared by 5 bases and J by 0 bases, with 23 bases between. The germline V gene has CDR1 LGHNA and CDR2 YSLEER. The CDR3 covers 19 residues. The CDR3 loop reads CASSSYEARDPFSYNEQFF. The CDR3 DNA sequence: TGCGCCAGCAGCTCCTATGAGGCTCGGGACCCATTCTCCTACAATGAGCAGTTCTTC.

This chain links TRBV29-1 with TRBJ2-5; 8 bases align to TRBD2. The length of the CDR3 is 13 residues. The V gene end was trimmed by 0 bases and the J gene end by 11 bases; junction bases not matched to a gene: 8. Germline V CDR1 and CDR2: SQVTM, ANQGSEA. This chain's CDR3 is CSVEEAGGSEQYF. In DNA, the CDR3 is TGCAGCGTTGAAGAGGCGGGAGGTAGTGAGCAGTACTTC.

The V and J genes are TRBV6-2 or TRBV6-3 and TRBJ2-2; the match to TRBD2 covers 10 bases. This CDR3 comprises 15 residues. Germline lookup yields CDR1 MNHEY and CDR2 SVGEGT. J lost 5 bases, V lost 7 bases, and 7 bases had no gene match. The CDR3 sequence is CASKSGLAVTGELFF. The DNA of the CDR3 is TGTGCCAGCAAGAGTGGACTAGCGGTTACCGGGGAGCTGTTTTTT.

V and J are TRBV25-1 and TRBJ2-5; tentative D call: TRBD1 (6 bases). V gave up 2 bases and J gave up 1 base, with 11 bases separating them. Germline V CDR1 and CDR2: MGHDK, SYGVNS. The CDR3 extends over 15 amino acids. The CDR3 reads CASSEPGQSQETQYF. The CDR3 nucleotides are TGTGCCAGCAGTGAACCCGGACAGTCCCAAGAGACCCAGTACTTC. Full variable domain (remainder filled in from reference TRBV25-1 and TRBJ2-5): EADIYQTPRYLVIGTGKKITLECSQTMGHDKMYWYQQDPGMELHLIHYSYGVNSTEKGDLSSESTVSRIRTEHFPLTLESARPSHTSQYLCASSEPGQSQETQYFGPGTRLLVL.

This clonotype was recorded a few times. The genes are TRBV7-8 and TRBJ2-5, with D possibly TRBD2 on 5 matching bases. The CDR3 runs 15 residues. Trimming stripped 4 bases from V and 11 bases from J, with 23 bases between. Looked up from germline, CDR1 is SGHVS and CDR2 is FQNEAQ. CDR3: CASSYTLGAYNEQYF. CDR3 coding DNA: TGTGCCAGCAGCTATACCCTGGGAGCGTACAATGAGCAGTACTTC.

In DNA, the CDR3 is TGTGCCAGCAGTTGGAGCGGGAGGCGGTCAGATACGCAGTATTTT. Its translation is CASSWSGRRSDTQYF. This chain uses TRBV27 with TRBJ2-3; 9 nucleotides line up with TRBD2. V dropped 4 bases and J dropped 4; count of bases not matched to a gene: 6. Germline values: CDR1 MNHEY, CDR2 SMNVEV (reference sequence). There are 15 residues in the CDR3.

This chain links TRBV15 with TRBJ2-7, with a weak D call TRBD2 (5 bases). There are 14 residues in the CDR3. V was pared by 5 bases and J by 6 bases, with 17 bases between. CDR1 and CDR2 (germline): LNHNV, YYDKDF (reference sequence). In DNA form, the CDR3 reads TGTGCCACCAGCGGACCTGGTGGGAGTCCCGAGCAGTACTTC. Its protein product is CATSGPGGSPEQYF.

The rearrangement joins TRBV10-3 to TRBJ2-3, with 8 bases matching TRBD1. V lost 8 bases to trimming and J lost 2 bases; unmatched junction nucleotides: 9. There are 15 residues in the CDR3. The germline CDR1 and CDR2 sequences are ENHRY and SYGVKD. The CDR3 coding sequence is TGTGCCATCGGCTGGGGACAGGCCCCCACAGATACGCAGTATTTT. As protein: CAIGWGQAPTDTQYF.

In DNA, the CDR3 is TGCAGTGCTAACCTGGCGGGACTAGCGGCCAATGAGCAGTACTTC. Residues: CSANLAGLAANEQYF. This chain uses TRBV20-1 with TRBJ2-1; 11 nucleotides line up with TRBD2. Matching the DNA end better, TRBJ2-7 makes the J call doubtful. Germline V gives CDR1 DFQATT, CDR2 SNEGSKA (reference sequence). CDR3 length equals 15 residues.

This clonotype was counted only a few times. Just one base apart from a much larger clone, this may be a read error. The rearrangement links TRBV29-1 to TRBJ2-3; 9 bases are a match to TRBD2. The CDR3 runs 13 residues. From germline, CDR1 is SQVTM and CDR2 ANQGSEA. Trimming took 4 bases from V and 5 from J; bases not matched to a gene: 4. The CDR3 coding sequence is TGCAGCGTTGTGACTAGCGGAAGAGATACGCAGTATTTT. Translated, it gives CSVVTSGRDTQYF.

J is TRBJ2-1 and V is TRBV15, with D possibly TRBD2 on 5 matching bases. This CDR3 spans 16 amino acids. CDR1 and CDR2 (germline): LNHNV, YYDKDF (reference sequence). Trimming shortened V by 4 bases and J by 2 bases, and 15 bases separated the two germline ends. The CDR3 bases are TGTGCCACCAGCAATGGACGGGGTAGGACCTACAATGAGCAGTTCTTC. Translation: CATSNGRGRTYNEQFF.